This is a list of T cell receptor beta chains from one sample in a study of shared clonotypes between healthy human individuals. Clones were sequenced by immunoSEQ multiplex PCR, and TCRdb holds only the in-frame ones, with some missing. Of some 2,500,000 clones listed, around 92% were seen once; the top ten hold about 0.36%. Sequencing was done on a sample of naive CD4+ T cells from PBMCs. The origin of the receptors is a man aged 18 to 35 in good health. Some clones in this sample may be carry-over from other donors' samples. CDR3s include the opening cysteine and the closing phenylalanine or tryptophan. The D gene is left open where the match is weak. The size entry is marked missing in some rows and otherwise reads once, few, many or a size class.

.,TRBJ2-7,TRBD2,TRBV29-1,CSVGQGGTSGRERQYF,TGCAGCGTCGGACAGGGGGGGACTAGCGGGAGGGAGCGGCAGTACTTC
.,TRBJ2-5,.,TRBV5-1,CASSNTPGSLETQYF,TGCGCCAGCAGCAACACGCCTGGGTCCCTAGAGACCCAGTACTTC
.,TRBJ2-5,.,TRBV19,CASGVRGETQYF,TGTGCCAGTGGGGTCAGGGGAGAGACCCAGTACTTC
few,TRBJ1-1,.,TRBV30,CAWSRTRVAAGTEAFF,TGTGCCTGGAGTAGGACTCGGGTTGCGGCCGGCACTGAAGCTTTCTTT
few,TRBJ1-1,TRBD1,TRBV7-2,CASSLRGSGTEAFF,TGTGCCAGCAGCCTCAGGGGGTCTGGCACTGAAGCTTTCTTT
.,TRBJ1-1,.,TRBV18,CASSPPLGHPAEAFF,TGTGCCAGCTCACCACCACTGGGACACCCCGCTGAAGCTTTCTTT
once,TRBJ2-6,TRBD1,TRBV19,CASSKGTGDSGANVLTF,TGTGCCAGTAGTAAAGGGACAGGGGACTCTGGGGCCAACGTCCTGACTTTC
once,TRBJ2-7,TRBD1,TRBV28,CASGLRTGNPYEQYF,TGTGCCAGCGGACTGAGGACAGGGAACCCCTACGAGCAGTACTTC
.,TRBJ2-7,TRBD2,TRBV5-1,CASSVNLAGGTPYEQYF,TGCGCCAGCAGCGTAAACTTAGCGGGAGGGACCCCTTACGAGCAGTACTTC
.,TRBJ2-2,.,TRBV11-2,CASSLGFGRADTGELFF,TGTGCCAGCAGCTTAGGGTTCGGACGGGCGGACACCGGGGAGCTGTTTTTT
once,TRBJ2-7,.,TRBV5-1,CASRTGPLLYEQYF,TGCGCCAGCAGAACAGGCCCCCTCCTCTACGAGCAGTACTTC
.,TRBJ1-1,TRBD1,TRBV5-8,CASSLDRGVEAFF,TGTGCCAGCAGCTTGGACAGGGGCGTTGAAGCTTTCTTT
.,TRBJ2-5,.,TRBV5-6,CASSLSGWGQETQYF,TGTGCCAGCAGCTTGTCCGGATGGGGGCAAGAGACCCAGTACTTC